This T cell receptor beta chain stems from a study of T cells in Graves' hyperthyroidism and ophthalmopathy (dated by TCRdb to the late 2010s). In terms of the full investigation: Peripheral blood was sampled at the time of initial diagnosis, prior to any treatment. TCR V-J signatures able to tell the groups apart were searched for in a discovery cohort of approximately 95 patients, of whom around 42 had Graves' ophthalmopathy and about 60 had stable Graves' hyperthyroidism. An independent validation cohort of around 20 hyperthyroidism patients and 17 patients who later progressed to ophthalmopathy tested prospective prediction of ophthalmopathy. The approximately 97 discovery patients were randomly divided into training and test sets at a 7:3 ratio. In more than 5 Graves' hyperthyroidism patients, the study also compared T-cell repertoires from thyroid tissue with T-cell repertoires from blood. Following sampling, methimazole starting at 30 mg daily was given to hyperthyroidism patients, and high-dose intravenous methylprednisolone was given to ophthalmopathy patients. TCR Vbeta CDR3 sequencing of 135 peripheral blood samples (roughly 41 ophthalmopathy, about 75 hyperthyroidism and about 17 progressor patients) is reported in the paper. Study-wide findings and limitations: Most expanded thyroid clonotypes (frequency above 0.001) were also found in blood, which suggests that blood repertoires may mirror thyroid immune responses. A 13 V-J signature model separated ophthalmopathy from stable hyperthyroidism, with roughly 88% sensitivity and 81% to 83% specificity in cross-validation and 80%/75% in testing. In validation, progression to ophthalmopathy was predicted by the model with more than 65% sensitivity and nearly 75% specificity, a median of 6.5 months before onset. No statistical method was used to set the sample size in advance, and investigators knew the group allocation.

A note on this clonotype: Its antigen remains unidentified. Qualities for individual bases were not recorded, and no much larger clone is one base off.

From V the trimming removes 3 bases and from J it removes 2 bases, while the gene matches leave 20 bases of the junction unaccounted for. Per the germline V gene, KGHSH is the CDR1 and LQKENI is the CDR2. The CDR3 covers 21 residues, taking in both the cysteine and the phenylalanine. Only the CDR3 DNA stays, 63 bases, in frame from base 1. Hyperthyroidism patients were aged 18 to 65 years and newly diagnosed, with disease duration of less than 2 months. Exclusion was applied to patients with uncontrolled infections, other autoimmune diseases, pregnancy or lactation. Clinical symptoms, serum thyroxine and TRAb, thyroid ultrasound, and orbital computed tomography formed the basis for the diagnoses. Blood from progressor patients was drawn when they were first diagnosed with hyperthyroidism, before any ophthalmopathy symptoms appeared. Ficoll-Paque density gradient centrifugation was used to isolate PBMCs from 8.5 to 10 ml of fresh peripheral blood. Progressor patients were first diagnosed with Graves' hyperthyroidism and then developed ophthalmopathy during follow-up. Total RNA was extracted with Trizol reagent, and quality was checked on an Agilent 2100 Bioanalyzer.

The TCR beta CDR3 regions were amplified from the RNA transcripts. For the first round of RT-PCR on the TCR CDR3, the HTBI primer set was used together with the Qiagen OneStep RT-PCR kit. A second multiplex PCR round built the libraries, followed by size selection and purification. Paired-end sequencing of the libraries was performed with 100 bp reads on an Illumina HiSeq2000. Under the source paper's analysis protocol: SOAPnuke was used to process the raw data, with reads discarded if the reads contained adapters or uncalled bases, had a mean Phred below 15, or lacked an exact constant-primer or identifier match. COPE v1.2.5 was used to merge the high-quality paired reads, and each unique nucleotide sequence was defined as a clonotype. MiTCR v1.1 was used to align the clonotypes against IMGT TRBV, TRBD and TRBJ reference segments. The analysis was restricted to V-J combinations with a frequency above 0.0001, which together covered roughly 99% of the repertoires. A TCS score was defined as the ratio between F50 (clonal expansion) and ExV (chaos), using BLOSUM62-based TCRdist between CDR3 peptides within each V-J. Welch's t-statistics and random forest reduced roughly 540 V-J features to 13, which were used in a naive Bayes classifier (R e1071). TCRdb passed the public sequencing reads through fastp at Q25 and MiXCR, retaining productive beta sequences. Records with the same CDR3 protein are collapsed into one entry carrying the most frequent genes and DNA. TCRdb, rather than the study authors, made the V and J calls. The sample yields about 250,000 distinct CDR3 sequences; approximately 16% were counted once. The biggest ten clones account for around 30% of the sample.

This clonotype was sampled from a woman aged 50 to 60 with Graves' hyperthyroidism that later progressed to Graves' ophthalmopathy. The V and J segments used are TRBV18 and TRBJ2-3, with 10 bases aligning to TRBD2. Sequencing was done on a sample of blood. The nucleotide sequence is given as TGTGCCAGCTCACCCCTAGGGGCAGACCTAGCGGGAGAGGAACCCACAGATACGCAGTATTTT. Translated, it gives CASSPLGADLAGEEPTDTQYF.